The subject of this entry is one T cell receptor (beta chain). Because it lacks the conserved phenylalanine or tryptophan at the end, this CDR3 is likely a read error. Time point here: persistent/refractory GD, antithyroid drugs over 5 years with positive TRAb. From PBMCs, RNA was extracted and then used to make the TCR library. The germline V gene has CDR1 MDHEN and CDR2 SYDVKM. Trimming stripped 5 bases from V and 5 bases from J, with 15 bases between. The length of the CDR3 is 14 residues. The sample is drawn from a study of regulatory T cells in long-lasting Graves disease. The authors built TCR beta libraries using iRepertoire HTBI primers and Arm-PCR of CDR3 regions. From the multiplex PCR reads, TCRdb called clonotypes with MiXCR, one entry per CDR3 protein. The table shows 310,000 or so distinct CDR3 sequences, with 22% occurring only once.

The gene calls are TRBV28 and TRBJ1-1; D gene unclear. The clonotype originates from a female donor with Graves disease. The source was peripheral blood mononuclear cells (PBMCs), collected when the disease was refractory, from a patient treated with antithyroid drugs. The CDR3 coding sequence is TGTGCCAGCAGTCCGCAGAGGGCGTTAACTGAAGCTTTCTTA. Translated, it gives CASSPQRALTEAFL.